Included here is one TCR beta chain sequence, with context. Blood sampling took place at baseline, cycle 4 day 1, and cycle 7 day 1. This CDR3 is built from 16 residues. Losses at the gene ends were 5 bases for V and 4 bases for J; bases not matched to a gene: 8. Germline V gene sequence: CDR1 MDHEN, CDR2 SYDVKM. This specimen comes from a study of OX40 agonist ivuxolimab in advanced cancers. Study summary: Patients received intravenous ivuxolimab every 2 weeks at 0.01 to 10 mg/kg. A male proportion of approximately 83% was recorded, with mean age around 55 years and range roughly 20 to 85.

Libraries were prepared by immunoSEQ multiplex PCR; TCRdb keeps only in-frame clonotypes and omits some of them. The sample lists about 84,000 clones; 85% to 95% were seen once. The chain employs TRBV28 and TRBJ2-1; 10 bases fit TRBD2. The receptor comes from an adult with an advanced solid tumor such as melanoma, head and neck, liver or kidney cancer. The sequencing used CD4+ or CD8+ T cells sorted from blood, collected in a trial of the OX40 agonist ivuxolimab. The CDR3 loop is CASSPYGLADYNEQFF. The CDR3 region has the DNA TGTGCCAGCAGTCCGTATGGACTAGCGGATTACAATGAGCAGTTCTTC.